This T cell receptor beta chain appears in the sequencing data of a study of metastatic and nonmetastatic thyroid tumors. Study-level points and caveats: Malignant tumors reportedly showed significantly higher TCR beta diversity than benign nodules in both blood and tumor.

This clone has a count of ten or more. Its antigen remains unidentified. V was cut by 2 bases and J by 6 bases, with 14 bases left in between. Germline V gene sequence: CDR1 MNHEY, CDR2 SVGEGT. This CDR3 region has 14 residues. Original processing notes: What underpinned the distant-metastasis classifier for papillary thyroid cancer was the set of CDR3 differences across clinicopathological groups. TCRdb re-called clones from the PCR reads using MiXCR. The V and J calls come from TCRdb's annotation, not from the publication. The top ten hold 14% to 15% of the sample, which has 30,000 or so clones, 20% to 25% seen once. All patients reached thyroid surgery having received no treatment beforehand.

This receptor was identified in a female donor with papillary thyroid cancer or a benign thyroid nodule (not recorded which). Some clones in this sample may be carry-over from other donors' samples. Sequencing was done on a sample of blood. The rearrangement links TRBV6-2 or TRBV6-3 to TRBJ2-7; possible D gene TRBD1, 6 bases. In DNA form, the CDR3 reads TGTGCCAGCAGTTACGATGACAGGTCTCGCGAGCAGTACTTC. This sequence encodes CASSYDDRSREQYF.